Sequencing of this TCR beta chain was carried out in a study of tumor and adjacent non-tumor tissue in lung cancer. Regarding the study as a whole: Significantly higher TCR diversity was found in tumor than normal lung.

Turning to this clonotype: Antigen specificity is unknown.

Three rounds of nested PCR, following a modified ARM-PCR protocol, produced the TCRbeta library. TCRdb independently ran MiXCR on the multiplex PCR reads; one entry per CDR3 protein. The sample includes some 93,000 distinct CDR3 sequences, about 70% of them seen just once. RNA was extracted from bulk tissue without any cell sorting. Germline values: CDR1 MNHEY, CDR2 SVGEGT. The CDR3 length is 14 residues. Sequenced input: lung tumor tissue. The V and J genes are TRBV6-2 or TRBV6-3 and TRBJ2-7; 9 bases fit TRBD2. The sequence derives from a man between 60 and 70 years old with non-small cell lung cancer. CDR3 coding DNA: TGTCCCATCAGTTACCCCGTAGCGGGAGCCGAGCAGTACTTC. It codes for CPISYPVAGAEQYF.